The table lists the clone carrying this TCR beta chain with a few counts. This sample was taken from a study of T-cell memory formation after mild COVID-19. TCRdb reprocessed the 5' RACE reads with MiXCR, giving one entry per CDR3 protein. The data show fewer than 250,000 distinct CDR3 sequences, approximately 10% seen once. V lost 5 bases, J lost 2 bases, and 7 bases lay in between. The CDR3 spans 12 residues. The V gene is TRBV12-3 or TRBV12-4, the J gene TRBJ2-7, with a possible D match to TRBD1 (5 bases). Material for sequencing was PBMCs or a T cell subset sorted from them (not recorded which). The TCR originated in a man between 18 and 29 years old who had mild COVID-19 (a few samples of this study predate the infection). Cell type and time point are not known. CDR3 sequence: CASSPDTYEQYF. As DNA, the CDR3 is TGTGCCAGCAGTCCGGACACCTACGAGCAGTACTTC.